The present T cell receptor beta chain was sequenced within a study of blood T cells in healthy people across ages. This CDR3 is 13 amino acids long. CDR1 and CDR2 from the germline V gene are SGHRS and YFSETQ. As regards this clonotype: Antigen specificity is unknown. The CDR3 does not close with the conserved phenylalanine or tryptophan, likely indicating a read error.

Together with a sample-barcoded 5' primer, a J-beta primer mix was included in a second PCR lasting roughly 6 to 12 cycles. One entry per CDR3 protein, called by TCRdb with MiXCR from the 5' RACE reads. This sample has 1.5 million to 2 million distinct CDR3 sequences; 28% occur once, and the top ten carry around 7.7%. Study results and caveats: As naive T cell percentage varied, TCR beta diversity correlated strongly with it.

Sequencing used blood. This TCR derives from a woman between 25 and 40 years old in good health. J is TRBJ2-1 and V is TRBV5-1; a possible D gene is TRBD1 (6 bases). CDR3 amino acids: CTSSFTGLNEQFV. For the CDR3, the DNA is TGCACCAGCAGCTTTACAGGGCTAAACGAGCAGTTCGTC.